The rows below give T cell receptor beta chains drawn from one sample of a study of blood T cells in healthy people across ages. TCRdb re-called the 5' RACE reads through MiXCR, storing one row per CDR3 protein. The repertoire holds 760,000 or so distinct CDR3 sequences, with around a quarter as singletons. These data also formed part of another study, on T cells of mothers and their children.

The material sequenced was blood. The receptors come from a boy aged 5-17 years in good health. Both conserved end residues are part of each CDR3. A D gene is named only where the DNA matches it firmly. The size field is filled for only some rows; it gives once, few, many or a size class.

d_gene	j_gene	abundance	v_gene	CDR3nt	CDR3aa
TRBD1	TRBJ2-7	.	TRBV27	TGTGCCATAGGACAGGGCACCTACGAGCAGTACTTC	CAIGQGTYEQYF
.	TRBJ1-2	few	TRBV28	TGTGCCAGCAGTCCGCAGGGGTCCGGTGGCTACACCTTC	CASSPQGSGGYTF
TRBD1	TRBJ1-1	.	TRBV7-2	TGTGCCAGCAGCTTAGAGGGACAGTTTGCCACTGAAGCTTTCTTT	CASSLEGQFATEAFF
.	TRBJ2-5	.	TRBV2	TGTGCCAGCAGTCCCCAGCTGACCCAAGAGACCCAGTACTTC	CASSPQLTQETQYF
.	TRBJ1-2	.	TRBV20-1	TGCAGTGCTAGAGACGCGCAGGGCCCGTACTATGGCTACACCTTC	CSARDAQGPYYGYTF
TRBD2	TRBJ2-1	.	TRBV7-2	TGTGCCAGCAGCTTAAGTGTGGGACTAGCGGGAGGACAGTTCTTC	CASSLSVGLAGGQFF
.	TRBJ2-7	.	TRBV29-1	TGCAGCGTTGAAGGAGGGGGAACTGGAGAGCAGTACTTC	CSVEGGGTGEQYF
.	TRBJ2-5	.	TRBV7-6	TGTGCCAGCAGCCCCGGGTTGTATCGTGGCAGGGGGGCCCAAGAGACCCAGTACTTC	CASSPGLYRGRGAQETQYF
.	TRBJ1-1	.	TRBV27	TGTGCCAGCAGTTTAATGCGGAACACTGAAGCTTTCTTT	CASSLMRNTEAFF
.	TRBJ1-4	.	TRBV20-1	TGCAGTGCTGGACTTTGGACCACCTCTAATGAAAAACTGTTTTTT	CSAGLWTTSNEKLFF
.	TRBJ2-7	.	TRBV24-1	TGTGCCACCAGTACCTGGGGTGACGAGCAGTACTTC	CATSTWGDEQYF
.	TRBJ1-5	.	TRBV28	TGTGCCAGCAGCCGGGAATTTCAGCCCCAGCATTTT	CASSREFQPQHF
TRBD1	TRBJ2-7	few	TRBV18	TGTGCCAGCTCAGGGACGAATAGGGGACAGCACGAGCAGTACTTC	CASSGTNRGQHEQYF